This record looks at one T cell receptor beta chain sequence and its context. This sample is drawn from a study of PD-L1 blockade in urothelial cancer. The table came from immunoSEQ multiplex PCR; TCRdb's copy has only in-frame clones and leaves some out. The profile shows tens of thousands of clones, 75% to 90% of them singletons. Unmatched junction bases numbered 5, after V lost 6 bases and J lost 4 bases. Germline V gene data show CDR1 as MDHEN and CDR2 as SYDVKM. CDR3 length: 13 amino acids. This receptor was identified in a man aged 50 to 60 with urothelial cancer. This material consisted of PBMCs, taken around atezolizumab (anti-PD-L1) treatment. The V gene is TRBV28, the J gene TRBJ1-2, with 7 positions matching TRBD1. The CDR3 loop reads CASRSTGLYGYTF. The CDR3 DNA follows: TGTGCCAGCAGGTCGACAGGGCTCTATGGCTACACCTTC.